This entry lists 15 T cell receptor beta chains sequenced from one sample in a study of OX40 agonist ivuxolimab in advanced cancers. Repertoires were generated with immunoSEQ multiplex PCR, while TCRdb's copy carries only in-frame clones and drops some. Of about 76,000 clones listed, about 86% are singletons. The sequences come from CD4+ or CD8+ T cells sorted from blood, collected in a trial of the OX40 agonist ivuxolimab. The receptor source for this set is an adult with an advanced solid tumor such as melanoma, head and neck, liver or kidney cancer.

The CDR3 is CASSPGTAYYGYTF. The CDR3 DNA is TGTGCCAGCAGCCCCGGGACAGCCTACTATGGCTACACCTTC. The chain joins TRBV5-6 to TRBJ1-2; 7 nucleotides agree with TRBD1. This CDR3 spans 14 amino acids. The V gene's germline CDR1 is SGHDT and CDR2 YYEEEE. With V trimmed by 4 bases and J by 3 bases, 6 bases remained unmatched.

The V and J genes are TRBV6-5 and TRBJ2-7; D uncertain. The CDR3 covers 13 residues. CDR1 and CDR2 from the germline V gene are MNHEY and SVGAGI. Trimming pared 4 bases from V and 3 bases from J, leaving 10 bases between. Here the CDR3 reads CASSSFGVYEQYF. The DNA for the CDR3 is TGTGCCAGCAGTTCGTTTGGAGTCTACGAGCAGTACTTC.

V and J are TRBV11-2 and TRBJ2-1; the D call may be TRBD1 or TRBD2 (5 bases each). In germline, CDR1 is SGHAT, CDR2 FQNNGV. CDR3 length equals 13 residues. Trimming removed 1 base from V and 4 bases from J, with 5 bases in between. CDR3 loop: CASSLGGYNEQFF. As DNA, the CDR3 is TGTGCCAGCAGCTTAGGGGGGTACAATGAGCAGTTCTTC.

This chain links TRBV30 with TRBJ2-5, with D tentatively TRBD2 (5 bases). The V end lost 5 bases, the J end lost 5 bases, and 15 bases lay between the germline ends. The CDR3 totals 13 residues. Germline V lookup: CDR1 GTSNPN, CDR2 SVGIG (reference sequence). The CDR3 coding sequence is TGTGCCTGGTCCGGGGAGCTCCGGGAGACCCAGTACTTC. It specifies CAWSGELRETQYF.

The CDR3 nucleotides read TGTGCCAGCAGTCCCGCCGAGGACGAGCAGTACTTC. This codes for CASSPAEDEQYF. This chain links TRBV28 with TRBJ2-7; D is ambiguous. The germline CDR1 and CDR2 sequences are MDHEN and SYDVKM. The CDR3 is made up of 12 amino acids. V lost 5 bases to trimming and J lost 5 bases, with 10 bases between them.

The chain employs TRBV27 and TRBJ1-1; D gene uncertain. The ends were cut back, 6 bases at V and 3 bases at J, with 8 bases in the middle. CDR1 MNHEY and CDR2 SMNVEV come from the germline V gene (reference sequence). This CDR3 is built from 12 residues. CDR3 nucleotide sequence: TGTGCCAGCAGCCAAACTTACACTGAAGCTTTCTTT. Its translation: CASSQTYTEAFF.

The chain joins TRBV11-2 to TRBJ2-1; possibly TRBD2 for D (6 bases). The V end lost 1 base, the J end lost 4 bases, and 8 bases lay between the germline ends. CDR1 and CDR2 from the germline V gene are SGHAT and FQNNGV. The CDR3 consists of 14 residues. The CDR3 loop reads CASSLAGRYNEQFF. CDR3 nucleotides: TGTGCCAGCAGCTTAGCGGGGAGGTACAATGAGCAGTTCTTC. The full variable domain, rest sourced from reference TRBV11-2 and TRBJ2-1, is EAGVAQSPRYKIIEKRQSVAFWCNPISGHATLYWYQQILGQGPKLLIQFQNNGVVDDSQLPKDRFSAERLKGVDSTLKIQPAKLEDSAVYLCASSLAGRYNEQFFGPGTRLTVL.

This chain uses TRBV5-1 with TRBJ2-1, with 10 bases identical to TRBD2. CDR1 and CDR2 from the germline V gene are SGHRS and YFSETQ. V trimming: 7 bases; J trimming: 2 bases; junction bases outside the gene matches: 12. The CDR3 runs to 17 residues. The CDR3 DNA reads as TGCGCCAGCCGCTCCAGTATAAGCGGGGGGGCCTACAATGAGCAGTTCTTC. Translated: CASRSSISGGAYNEQFF.

The chain uses TRBV13 and TRBJ2-5; D remains ambiguous. The end of the DNA fits TRBJ2-7 better, so the J call may be wrong. The CDR3 is 13 amino acids. Germline lookup yields CDR1 PRHDT and CDR2 FYEKMQ (reference sequence). The CDR3 sequence is CASSLNLFYEQYF. The CDR3 DNA reads as TGTGCCAGCAGCTTAAATCTTTTTTACGAGCAGTACTTC.

The V gene is TRBV6-5, the J gene TRBJ1-1; D is uncertain. The V gene's germline CDR1 is MNHEY and CDR2 SVGAGI. CDR3 length: 13 residues. Trimming cost V 5 bases and J 0 bases, with 7 bases left between them. The CDR3 DNA is TGTGCCAGCAGTATCCAGGTGAACACTGAAGCTTTCTTT. Translation: CASSIQVNTEAFF.

Only a few counts were recorded for this clone. The chain joins TRBV30 to TRBJ1-6; D unclear. In germline, CDR1 is GTSNPN, CDR2 SVGIG (reference sequence). V shed 2 bases and J shed 9 bases, with 11 bases lying between them. The CDR3 contains 13 residues. The CDR3 coding sequence is TGTGCCTGGAGTCTCCGGCATGGTTCACCCCTCCACTTT. It yields the protein CAWSLRHGSPLHF.

This clone was counted between two and nine times. The rearrangement uses TRBV7-9 and TRBJ1-2; no clear D. V was clipped by 10 bases and J by 8 bases, with 17 bases between them. Germline CDR1 and CDR2: SEHNR and FQNEAQ (reference sequence). CDR3 size: 12 residues. The CDR3 region is CAIHPPNAGYTF. CDR3 sequence (DNA): TGTGCCATCCACCCCCCGAACGCGGGCTACACCTTC.

This chain links TRBV5-4 with TRBJ1-4; 7 nucleotides match TRBD1. The CDR3 spans 16 residues. The germline V gene has CDR1 SGHNT and CDR2 YYREEE (reference sequence). Trimming took 3 bases from V and 5 from J; bases not matched to a gene: 10. The chain's CDR3 is CASSWKRDSSNEKLFF. The DNA for the CDR3 is TGTGCCAGCAGCTGGAAAAGGGACAGCTCGAATGAAAAACTGTTTTTT.

This clone was found once. The chain uses TRBV30 and TRBJ2-1; 7 nucleotides line up with TRBD1. CDR1 GTSNPN and CDR2 SVGIG come from the germline V gene (reference sequence). V dropped 6 bases and J dropped 8; count of bases not matched to a gene: 13. CDR3 length: 14 amino acids. The chain's CDR3 is CACPWDSEHDEQFF. The CDR3 DNA sequence: TGTGCCTGCCCGTGGGACAGCGAGCACGATGAGCAGTTCTTC.

The chain employs TRBV7-2 and TRBJ2-5; D may be TRBD1 (5 bases). This CDR3 is 16 amino acids long. V lost 2 bases and J 2 bases, leaving 15 bases between the germline ends. From germline, CDR1 is SGHTA and CDR2 FQGNSA. This CDR3 is CASSLTVGRGQETQYF. The CDR3 coding sequence is TGTGCCAGCAGCTTAACCGTGGGTAGGGGACAAGAGACCCAGTACTTC. The full variable domain, completed using reference TRBV7-2 and TRBJ2-5, is GAGVSQSPSNKVTEKGKDVELRCDPISGHTALYWYRQSLGQGLEFLIYFQGNSAPDKSGLPSDRFSAERTGGSVSTLTIQRTQQEDSAVYLCASSLTVGRGQETQYFGPGTRLLVL.